The source of this TCR beta chain is a study of B cell selection in AIRE deficiency. Whole-study findings and limits: Roughly 31% of healthy-donor shared Treg TCRbeta sequences appeared in patient Tconv cells. Of a few thousand shared Treg TCRbeta sequences, under 35% were healthy-only, approximately 9.7% patient-only. Shorter CDR3s marked shared Treg sequences, biased toward few non-templated insertions.

Profiled with immunoSEQ multiplex PCR; TCRdb holds only in-frame clones, not every one. This table has about 21,000 clones, roughly 97% appearing once. CDR3 size: 14 residues. The germline V and J ends were trimmed by 2 bases and 7 bases, with 9 bases remaining between them. Per germline, CDR1 MNHEY and CDR2 SMNVEV (reference sequence). Sorting defined conventional CD4 T cells as CD4+CD127+. Turning to this clone: Its antigen is unknown.

This receptor was taken from a human donor with AIRE deficiency. Specimen: conventional CD4+ T cells sorted from PBMCs. The gene calls are TRBV27 and TRBJ1-6; D is ambiguous. In nucleotides, the CDR3 is TGTGCCAGCAGTTTAAGACAAAGGAATTCACCCCTCCACTTT. Its translation: CASSLRQRNSPLHF.